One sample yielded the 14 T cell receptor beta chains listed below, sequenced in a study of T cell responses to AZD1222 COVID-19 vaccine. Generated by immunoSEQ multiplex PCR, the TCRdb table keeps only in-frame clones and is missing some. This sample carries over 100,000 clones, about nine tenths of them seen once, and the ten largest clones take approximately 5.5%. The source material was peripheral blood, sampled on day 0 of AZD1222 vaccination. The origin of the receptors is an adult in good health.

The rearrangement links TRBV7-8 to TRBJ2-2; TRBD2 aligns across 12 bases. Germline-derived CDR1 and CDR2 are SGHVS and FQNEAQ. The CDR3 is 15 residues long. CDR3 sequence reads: CASTSGGANTGELFF. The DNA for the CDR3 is TGTGCTTCGACTAGCGGGGGTGCGAACACCGGGGAGCTGTTTTTT.

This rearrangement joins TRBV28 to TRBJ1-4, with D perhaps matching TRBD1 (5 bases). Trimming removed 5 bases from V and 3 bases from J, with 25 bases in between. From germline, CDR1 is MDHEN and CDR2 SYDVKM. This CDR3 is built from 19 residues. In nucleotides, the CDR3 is TGTGCCAGCAGTCCAACGGGACGGTTCGCGGTCGGGGCTAATGAAAAACTGTTTTTT. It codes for CASSPTGRFAVGANEKLFF.

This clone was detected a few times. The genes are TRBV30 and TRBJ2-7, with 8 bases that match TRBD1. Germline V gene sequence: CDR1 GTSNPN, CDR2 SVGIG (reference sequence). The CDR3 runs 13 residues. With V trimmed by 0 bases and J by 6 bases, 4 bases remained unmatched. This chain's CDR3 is CAWSVGQGSEQYF. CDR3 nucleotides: TGTGCCTGGAGTGTCGGACAGGGAAGCGAGCAGTACTTC.

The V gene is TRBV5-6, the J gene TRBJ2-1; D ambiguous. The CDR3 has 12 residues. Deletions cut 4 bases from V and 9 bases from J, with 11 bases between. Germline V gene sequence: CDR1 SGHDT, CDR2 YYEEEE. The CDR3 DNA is TGTGCCAGCAGCAGCCCCTTTGGTGAGCAGTTCTTC. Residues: CASSSPFGEQFF.

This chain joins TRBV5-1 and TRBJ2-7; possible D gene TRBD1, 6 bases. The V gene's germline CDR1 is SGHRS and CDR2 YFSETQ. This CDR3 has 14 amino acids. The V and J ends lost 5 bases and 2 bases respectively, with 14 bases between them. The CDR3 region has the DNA TGCGCCAGCAGTAAATCCGGGACACCCTACGAGCAGTACTTC. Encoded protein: CASSKSGTPYEQYF.

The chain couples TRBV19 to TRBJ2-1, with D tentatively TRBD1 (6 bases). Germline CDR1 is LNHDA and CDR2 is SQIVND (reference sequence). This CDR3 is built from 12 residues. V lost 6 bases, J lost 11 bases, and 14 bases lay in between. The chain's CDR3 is CASRSDRQKQFF. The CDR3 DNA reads TGTGCCAGTAGGTCGGACAGACAAAAGCAGTTCTTC.

CDR3 sequence (DNA): TGTGCCAGCAGCCAAGACGGGACTAGCGGAAAAACCGGGGAGCTGTTTTTT. Translation gives CASSQDGTSGKTGELFF. The chain has TRBV14 and TRBJ2-2; 11 bases match TRBD2. The CDR3 extends over 17 amino acids. Germline V gene sequence: CDR1 SGHDN, CDR2 FVKESK. Trimming took 0 bases from V and 5 from J; bases not matched to a gene: 5.

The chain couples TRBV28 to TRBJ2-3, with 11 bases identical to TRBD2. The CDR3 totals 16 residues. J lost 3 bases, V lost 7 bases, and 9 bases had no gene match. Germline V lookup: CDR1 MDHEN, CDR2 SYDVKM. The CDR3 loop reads CASNLSGRAGTDTQYF. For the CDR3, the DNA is TGTGCCAGCAATCTTAGCGGGAGGGCCGGGACAGATACGCAGTATTTT.

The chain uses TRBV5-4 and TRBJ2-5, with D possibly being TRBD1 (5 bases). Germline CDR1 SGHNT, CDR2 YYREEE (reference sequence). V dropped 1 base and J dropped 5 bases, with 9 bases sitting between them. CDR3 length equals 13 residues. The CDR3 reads CASSLFAGETQYF. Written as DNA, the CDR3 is TGTGCCAGCAGCTTGTTTGCAGGGGAGACCCAGTACTTC. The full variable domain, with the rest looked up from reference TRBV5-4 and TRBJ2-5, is ETGVTQSPTHLIKTRGQQVTLRCSSQSGHNTVSWYQQALGQGPQFIFQYYREEENGRGNFPPRFSGLQFPNYSSELNVNALELDDSALYLCASSLFAGETQYFGPGTRLLVL.

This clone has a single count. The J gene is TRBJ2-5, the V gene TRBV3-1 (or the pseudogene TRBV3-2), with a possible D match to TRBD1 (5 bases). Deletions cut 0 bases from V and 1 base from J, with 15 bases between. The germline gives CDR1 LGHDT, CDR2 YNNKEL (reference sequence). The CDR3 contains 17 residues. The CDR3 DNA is TGTGCCAGCAGCCAAGATCTCGACAGCTCCACCCAAGAGACCCAGTACTTC. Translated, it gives CASSQDLDSSTQETQYF.

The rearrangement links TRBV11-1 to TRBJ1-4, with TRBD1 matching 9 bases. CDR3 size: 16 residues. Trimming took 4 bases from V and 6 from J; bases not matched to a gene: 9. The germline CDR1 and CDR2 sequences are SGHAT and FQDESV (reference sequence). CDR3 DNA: TGTGCCAGCAGCTCTACAGGGGGCGAGGATTATGAAAAACTGTTTTTT. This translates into CASSSTGGEDYEKLFF.

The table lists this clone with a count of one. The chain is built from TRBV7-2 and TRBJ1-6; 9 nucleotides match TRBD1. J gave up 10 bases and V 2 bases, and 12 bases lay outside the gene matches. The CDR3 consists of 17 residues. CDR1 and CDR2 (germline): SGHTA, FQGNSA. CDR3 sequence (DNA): TGTGCCAGCAGCTTAATAGGAGGGACAGGGTACTTCTCACCCCTCCACTTT. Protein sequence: CASSLIGGTGYFSPLHF.

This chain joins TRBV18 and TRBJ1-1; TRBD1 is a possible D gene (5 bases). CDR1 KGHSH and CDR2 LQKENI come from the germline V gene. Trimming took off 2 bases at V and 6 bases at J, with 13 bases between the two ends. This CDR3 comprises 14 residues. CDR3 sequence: CASSPGTRGPEAFF. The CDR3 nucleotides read TGTGCCAGCTCACCAGGGACGAGGGGACCTGAAGCTTTCTTT.

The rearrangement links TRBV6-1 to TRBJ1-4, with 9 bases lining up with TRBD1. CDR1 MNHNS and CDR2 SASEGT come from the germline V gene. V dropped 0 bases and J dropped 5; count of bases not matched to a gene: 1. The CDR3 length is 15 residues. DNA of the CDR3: TGTGCCAGCAGTGAAGCCACAGGGGGCAATGAAAAACTGTTTTTT. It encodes CASSEATGGNEKLFF.